The present entry profiles one T cell receptor beta chain with its context. The antigen is undetermined. The CDR3 runs 13 residues. The V and J ends lost 7 bases and 7 bases respectively, with 14 bases between them. Germline V gene lookup returns CDR1 MDHEN and CDR2 SYDVKM. This entry is derived from a study of resident and recirculating memory T cells in vitiligo. Sequencing used immunoSEQ multiplex PCR; TCRdb keeps in-frame clones, though not all of them. The sample lists 65,000 to 80,000 clones; 92% were seen once. General study findings and limits: Sequences differed between biopsy sites and patients, suggesting private specificity.

This TCR came from a male donor with vitiligo. The sample was blood. The chain couples TRBV28 to TRBJ1-5; the D is unclear. The CDR3 bases are TGTGCCAGCACCCGAGGGTCGGGGCAGCCCCAGCATTTT. The encoded protein is CASTRGSGQPQHF.